These 12 T cell receptor beta chains originate from one sample sequenced in a study of blood T cell repertoires in COVID-19. Repertoires were generated with immunoSEQ multiplex PCR, while TCRdb's copy carries only in-frame clones and drops some. The data hold fewer than 700,000 clones, with less than 90% observed a single time. Sequencing input: peripheral blood. The receptors here all came from a woman in her 50s with COVID-19, enrolled during active disease.

The rearrangement uses TRBV2 and TRBJ2-7, with TRBD1 matching over 10 bases. The CDR3 consists of 15 residues. V was pared by 0 bases and J by 3 bases, with 2 bases of the junction left unmatched. Germline lookup yields CDR1 SNHLY and CDR2 FYNNEI. CDR3 sequence reads: CASSEAGTGVYEQYF. Written as DNA, the CDR3 is TGTGCCAGCAGTGAAGCCGGGACAGGGGTCTACGAGCAGTACTTC.

The V gene is TRBV30, the J gene TRBJ1-6, with 7 bases that match TRBD1. CDR1 is GTSNPN, CDR2 SVGIG, per germline (reference sequence). V dropped 1 base and J dropped 7; count of bases not matched to a gene: 7. The CDR3 sequence is 15 residues long. CDR3 in amino acids: CAWSALGDSNSPLHF. The CDR3 DNA follows: TGTGCCTGGAGTGCACTAGGGGACAGCAATTCACCCCTCCACTTT. Full variable domain (remainder filled in from reference TRBV30 and TRBJ1-6): SQTIHQWPATLVQPVGSPLSLECTVEGTSNPNLYWYRQAAGRGLQLLFYSVGIGQISSEVPQNLSASRPQDRQFILSSKKLLLSDSGFYLCAWSALGDSNSPLHFGNGTRLTVT.

The J gene is TRBJ2-4, the V gene TRBV27; 12 bases align to TRBD2. This CDR3 spans 15 amino acids. Germline V gene lookup returns CDR1 MNHEY and CDR2 SMNVEV (reference sequence). The junction had 6 bases not matched to a gene; V was cut back by 4 bases and J by 8 bases. The DNA for the CDR3 is TGTGCCAGCAGTTCACAGACTAGCGGGGGTGACATTCAGTACTTC. Translated: CASSSQTSGGDIQYF.

The chain links TRBV15 to TRBJ2-1; TRBD2 matches 8 bases. Germline lookup yields CDR1 LNHNV and CDR2 YYDKDF (reference sequence). The CDR3 sequence is 13 residues long. V lost 6 bases to trimming and J lost 6 bases; unmatched junction nucleotides: 4. CDR3 in amino acids: CATRPAGGNEQFF. The CDR3 nucleotides are TGTGCCACCAGACCCGCGGGGGGCAATGAGCAGTTCTTC.

The chain recombines TRBV6-5 with TRBJ1-4; possible D gene TRBD1, 5 bases. Germline values: CDR1 MNHEY, CDR2 SVGAGI. The CDR3 extends over 15 amino acids. V was cut by 2 bases and J by 2 bases, with 9 bases left in between. CDR3 sequence reads: CASSYAGGTNEKLFF. CDR3 in DNA: TGTGCCAGCAGTTACGCGGGGGGGACTAATGAAAAACTGTTTTTT.

This clone was seen once. V gene TRBV28 combines with J gene TRBJ1-2; TRBD1 agrees at 10 bases. With V trimmed by 6 bases and J by 6 bases, 7 bases remained unmatched. This CDR3 comprises 14 residues. CDR1 MDHEN and CDR2 SYDVKM come from the germline V gene. CDR3 coding DNA: TGTGCCAGCAGCGCCACTGACAGGGGGCATGGCTACACCTTC. Protein product: CASSATDRGHGYTF.

The rearrangement links TRBV5-1 to TRBJ2-3, with D possibly being TRBD1 (6 bases). There are 16 residues in the CDR3. V gave up 1 base and J gave up 3 bases, with 15 bases separating them. The germline V gene encodes CDR1 SGHRS and CDR2 YFSETQ. In DNA form, the CDR3 reads TGCGCCAGCAGCTTGAATTCGAGGGGGATGACAGATACGCAGTATTTT. Translating it yields CASSLNSRGMTDTQYF.

The chain has TRBV5-1 and TRBJ2-7; weak D call: TRBD1 (5 bases). Trimming pared 1 base from V and 4 bases from J, leaving 15 bases between. The CDR3 runs to 15 residues. From germline, CDR1 is SGHRS and CDR2 YFSETQ. This CDR3 reads CASSLTLGHRYEQYF. In DNA form, the CDR3 reads TGCGCCAGCAGCTTGACATTAGGACATCGATACGAGCAGTACTTC. The full variable domain, rest sourced from reference TRBV5-1 and TRBJ2-7, is KAGVTQTPRYLIKTRGQQVTLSCSPISGHRSVSWYQQTPGQGLQFLFEYFSETQRNKGNFPGRFSGRQFSNSRSEMNVSTLELGDSALYLCASSLTLGHRYEQYFGPGTRLTVT.

This clone has a single count. The chain uses TRBV3-1 (or the pseudogene TRBV3-2) and TRBJ1-2; the match to TRBD1 covers 11 bases. CDR1 is LGHDT, CDR2 YNNKEL, per germline (reference sequence). With 0 bases clipped from V and 5 bases from J, the junction kept 5 bases outside the gene matches. The CDR3 runs to 16 residues. The CDR3 nucleotides are TGTGCCAGCAGCCAAGATCCTTGGGACAGGGGGTATGGCTACACCTTC. Translated, it gives CASSQDPWDRGYGYTF.

V usage is TRBV10-1 and J usage is TRBJ2-5; D may be TRBD1 (7 bases). The germline gives CDR1 WNHNN, CDR2 SYGVQD (reference sequence). The CDR3 runs to 16 residues. V gave up 6 bases and J gave up 4 bases, with 21 bases separating them. The CDR3 sequence is CASRPTRRGDGETQYF. DNA of the CDR3: TGCGCCAGCAGGCCGACCCGCAGGGGGGACGGAGAGACCCAGTACTTC.

The chain employs TRBV4-1 and TRBJ2-3, with D possibly matching TRBD2 (5 bases). Germline-derived CDR1 and CDR2 are MGHRA and YSYEKL. Deletions cut 0 bases from V and 0 bases from J, with 22 bases between. CDR3 length equals 20 residues. The CDR3 DNA reads as TGCGCCAGCAGCCAAGATCCGGTGGTAGCCGGAGGTGGTAGCACAGATACGCAGTATTTT. Translating it yields CASSQDPVVAGGGSTDTQYF.

This clone was detected only a few times. The rearrangement joins TRBV7-8 to TRBJ1-2; TRBD1 aligns across 9 bases. V was clipped by 5 bases and J by 4 bases; unmatched bases: 8. This CDR3 is built from 15 residues. Per the germline V gene, CDR1 is SGHVS and CDR2 is FQNEAQ. In nucleotides, the CDR3 is TGTGCCAGCAGCCCCCGGACAGGGGTACTCTATGGCTACACCTTC. Its protein product is CASSPRTGVLYGYTF.